A selection of T cell receptor beta chains follows, all from one sample in a study of T cell responses to AZD1222 COVID-19 vaccine. Clones were read by immunoSEQ multiplex PCR, and TCRdb kept only the in-frame ones, dropping some. The profile shows 120,000 to 150,000 clones, roughly nine tenths of them singletons. The sequenced sample was peripheral blood, obtained 28 days after the second AZD1222 dose. The receptor set was obtained from an adult who received the AZD1222 COVID-19 vaccine. CDR3s include the opening cysteine and the closing phenylalanine or tryptophan. D genes are given only for firm matches. Rows give clone size only sometimes, using once, few, many, or a class for an expanded clone.

length	size	V	J	D	DNA	CDR3
17	.	TRBV28	TRBJ1-2	TRBD1	TGTGCCAGCAGTTTATTAGCTACAGGGGGCTCCCGGGATTCGGTCACCTTC	CASSLLATGGSRDSVTF
15	.	TRBV19	TRBJ1-1	TRBD1	TGTGCCAGTAGTATAGGGGACAGGGAGAACACTGAAGCTTTCTTT	CASSIGDRENTEAFF
15	.	TRBV30	TRBJ1-2	.	TGTGCCTGGAGTGTACTCGGGGAAAAGAGGAATGGCTACACCTTC	CAWSVLGEKRNGYTF
14	.	TRBV11-2	TRBJ2-7	TRBD1	TGTGCCAGCAGCTTCGGGACAGCAACCTACGAGCAGTACTTC	CASSFGTATYEQYF
12	.	TRBV29-1	TRBJ2-7	TRBD1	TGCAGCGTGTCCAGGGGGTTTAGCGAGCAGTACTTC	CSVSRGFSEQYF
13	.	TRBV11-3	TRBJ1-6	.	TGTGCCAGCAGCTTAAATCCCGATTCACCCCTCCACTTT	CASSLNPDSPLHF
13	.	TRBV6-5	TRBJ1-2	.	TGTGCCAGCAGTACTGGGCAGGGCGGTGGCTACACCTTC	CASSTGQGGGYTF
15	few	TRBV19	TRBJ1-1	.	TGTGCCAGTAGGGAGATGGACAGAGTGAACACTGAAGCTTTCTTT	CASREMDRVNTEAFF
14	.	TRBV7-9	TRBJ1-4	.	TGTGCCAGCAGCTACCTCGGGGGCGAGGAAAAACTGTTTTTT	CASSYLGGEEKLFF
16	once	TRBV7-2	TRBJ2-1	TRBD2	TGTGCCAGCAGCTTAGAGGGGACTAGCGGGAGTGTTGAGCAGTTCTTC	CASSLEGTSGSVEQFF
14	.	TRBV6-5	TRBJ2-7	.	TGTGCCAGCAGTTACTCGATGGGTCCCTACGAGCAGTACTTC	CASSYSMGPYEQYF
15	.	TRBV5-5	TRBJ2-1	TRBD2	TGTGCCAGCAGCTTGTATCCTAGCGGGGGCAATGAGCAGTTCTTC	CASSLYPSGGNEQFF
15	once	TRBV7-9	TRBJ1-2	.	TGTGCCAGCAGCTTAGGGTTAGGGAAGGGCTATGGCTACACCTTC	CASSLGLGKGYGYTF
13	.	TRBV28	TRBJ2-7	TRBD2	TGTGCCAGCACTCTGACTAGCGCCTACGAGCAGTACTTC	CASTLTSAYEQYF
15	.	TRBV7-9	TRBJ2-1	TRBD1	TGTGCCAGCAGCTTATGGGACAGGGTTTGGGGTGAGCAGTTCTTC	CASSLWDRVWGEQFF
16	.	TRBV7-9	TRBJ2-3	TRBD1	TGTGCCAGCAGCCCCTTAGACAGGGTCGGCGCAGATACGCAGTATTTT	CASSPLDRVGADTQYF
15	.	TRBV27	TRBJ1-2	.	TGTGCCAGCAGTTTCTCCGGCCCCGTGGATCCGGGCTACACCTTC	CASSFSGPVDPGYTF
14	.	TRBV30	TRBJ1-1	TRBD1	TGTGCCTGGAGCCGGGGACAGGGGATAGGTGAAGCTTTCTTT	CAWSRGQGIGEAFF
14	.	TRBV18	TRBJ1-1	.	TGTGCCAGCTCATCGGACATAGCCGCCACTGAAGCTTTCTTT	CASSSDIAATEAFF
13	.	TRBV11-2	TRBJ1-3	.	TGTGCCAGCAGCTTAGATTCGAGAGACACCATATATTTT	CASSLDSRDTIYF
13	.	TRBV12-3/TRBV12-4	TRBJ1-2	.	TGTGCCAGCAGTTTTGACAGGAGATATGGCTACACCTTC	CASSFDRRYGYTF
10	.	TRBV29-1	TRBJ2-5	.	TGCAGCGTAGCAAAAGAGACCCAGTACTTC	CSVAKETQYF
13	.	TRBV9	TRBJ2-2	.	TGTGCCAGCAGCTCCCGAAAGACCGGGGAGCTGTTTTTT	CASSSRKTGELFF
14	.	TRBV5-1	TRBJ2-1	.	TGCGCCAGCAGCGTAGGGGGTTCCTACAATGAGCAGTTCTTC	CASSVGGSYNEQFF
14	.	TRBV6-5	TRBJ2-1	.	TGTGCCAGCAGCCCGGGACCTAACTACAATGAGCAGTTCTTC	CASSPGPNYNEQFF
13	.	TRBV3-1/TRBV3-2	TRBJ1-1	.	TGTGCCAGCAGCAACCAGGGGAACACTGAAGCTTTCTTT	CASSNQGNTEAFF
13	.	TRBV10-3	TRBJ1-2	.	TGTGCCATCAGTGAGTCGGGGGACTATGGCTACACCTTC	CAISESGDYGYTF
13	.	TRBV7-8	TRBJ2-5	.	TGTGCCAGCAGCTTAGGGGACCAAGAGACCCAGTACTTC	CASSLGDQETQYF
13	.	TRBV28	TRBJ1-1	TRBD1	TGTGCCAGCAGTTTCGGACAGGGCACTGAAGCTTTCTTT	CASSFGQGTEAFF
12	.	TRBV28	TRBJ1-5	.	TGTGCCAGCAGGCGGGGGGATCAGCCCCAGCATTTT	CASRRGDQPQHF
14	.	TRBV6-5	TRBJ2-7	.	TGTGCCAGCAAGACCAAGGACAGCCCCTACGAGCAGTACTTC	CASKTKDSPYEQYF